These T cell receptor beta chains were read from a single sample in a study of shared clonotypes between healthy human individuals. TCRdb keeps only in-frame clones here, not all; method: immunoSEQ multiplex PCR. The sample lists about 2.2 million clones; roughly 95% were seen once. Sequences were obtained from naive CD8+ T cells from PBMCs. Receptors were obtained from a young man in good health. Some clones in this sample may be carry-over from other donors' samples. Both conserved end residues are part of each CDR3. The order of the fields is V gene, J gene, clone size, CDR3 protein. Some rows have no size entry. The others give once, few or many, or a class for an expanded clone.

TRBV19	TRBJ1-5	-	CASSLTGLNQPQHF
TRBV29-1	TRBJ2-7	-	CSVETGQTYEQYF
TRBV27	TRBJ2-3	-	CASSLLNGSPTDTQYF
TRBV6-1	TRBJ1-1	-	CASSARQGFPHYHTEAFF
TRBV6-1	TRBJ2-3	-	CASSELGRVHTQYF
TRBV6-5	TRBJ1-2	-	CASSYAAGGLNYGYTF
TRBV5-6	TRBJ1-1	-	CASSLGSGWLNTEAFF
TRBV19	TRBJ1-1	-	CASNRQGDGTEAFF
TRBV29-1	TRBJ1-2	-	CSGFGSYGYTF
TRBV27	TRBJ1-2	-	CASSHDRGGYGYTF
TRBV13	TRBJ1-1	-	CASTGFGFYTEAFF
TRBV19	TRBJ1-1	-	CASSPGSAGTEAFF
TRBV9	TRBJ1-1	-	CASSGKTGDTEAFF
TRBV6-5	TRBJ2-3	-	CASSYTDSDTQYF
TRBV7-8	TRBJ1-3	-	CASSLDRTGTSGNTIYF
TRBV2	TRBJ2-3	once	CASSERTLDTQYF
TRBV9	TRBJ1-1	-	CASSVEGNQNTEAFF
TRBV5-4	TRBJ1-2	-	CASSSLDRGPGYTF
TRBV27	TRBJ1-1	-	CASSLSVQGATEAFF
TRBV19	TRBJ2-5	-	CASSMSGGLETQYF
TRBV6-5	TRBJ1-4	-	CASSSTRMGEKLFF
TRBV6-1	TRBJ2-5	-	CASSERRGLQETQYF
TRBV27	TRBJ1-5	-	CASSLLGEGASNQPQHF
TRBV7-9	TRBJ2-7	-	CASTFGGTAYEQYF
TRBV7-9	TRBJ2-5	-	CASSLGDRDPAQETQYF
TRBV27	TRBJ1-5	-	CASSFPNQPQHF
TRBV5-4	TRBJ2-7	-	CASSVRTGGEYEQYF
TRBV9	TRBJ1-1	few	CASSVSGTSADTEAFF
TRBV9	TRBJ2-5	-	CASSETELAGETQYF
TRBV11-2	TRBJ2-7	-	CASSLAPSGYEQYF
TRBV28	TRBJ1-2	-	CASSRGVWPNYGYTF
TRBV11-1	TRBJ2-7	-	CASSSPGQPYEQYF
TRBV5-1	TRBJ2-1	-	CASSLARASGNTMRNEQFF
TRBV9	TRBJ2-7	-	CASSVEWGDIYEQYF
TRBV14	TRBJ1-3	-	CASSQDLGLSSGNTIYF
TRBV7-8	TRBJ1-5	few	CASSFATGGNQPQHF
TRBV9	TRBJ1-3	-	CASSVDGATGNTIYF
TRBV4-1	-	-	CASSHLQGEQYF
TRBV6-5	TRBJ1-1	few	CASRQGRRTEAFF
TRBV15	TRBJ2-1	-	CATASGLAELNEQFF